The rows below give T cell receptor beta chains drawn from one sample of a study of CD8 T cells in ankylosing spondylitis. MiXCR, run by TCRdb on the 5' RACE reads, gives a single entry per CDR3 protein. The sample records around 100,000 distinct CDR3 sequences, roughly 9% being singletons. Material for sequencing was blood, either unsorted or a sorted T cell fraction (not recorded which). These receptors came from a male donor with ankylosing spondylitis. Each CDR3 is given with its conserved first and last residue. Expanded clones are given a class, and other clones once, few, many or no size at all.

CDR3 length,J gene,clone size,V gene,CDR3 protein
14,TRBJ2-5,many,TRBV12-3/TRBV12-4,CASSLGTRRDSQYF
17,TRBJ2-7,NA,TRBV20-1,CSAPPRGQGISSYEQYF
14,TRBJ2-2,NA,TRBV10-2,CASRWDTNTGELFF
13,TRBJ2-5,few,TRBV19,CATLDIPQETQYF
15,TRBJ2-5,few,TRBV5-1,CASSQAGTPQETQYF
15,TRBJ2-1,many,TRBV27,CASSPQGSLFHEQFF
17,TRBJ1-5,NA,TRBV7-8,CASSLTRQGRDNQPQHF
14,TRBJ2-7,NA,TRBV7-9,CASSAGGANYEQYF
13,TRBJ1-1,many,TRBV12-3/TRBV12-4,CASSFGGNTEAFF
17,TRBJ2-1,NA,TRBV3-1,CASSTGTSGRATDEQFF
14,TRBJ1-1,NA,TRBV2,CASSGGRLNTEAFF
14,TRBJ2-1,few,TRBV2,CAIILWDRSYEQFF
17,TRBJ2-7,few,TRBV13,CASSPEGSGSSLFEQYF
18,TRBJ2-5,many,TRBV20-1,CSARDGLAGGLNQETQYF
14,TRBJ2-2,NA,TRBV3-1,CASSQEGYTGELFF
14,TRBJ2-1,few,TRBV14,CASSQLAPWDEQFF
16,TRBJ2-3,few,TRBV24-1,CATSDFKREGTDTQYF
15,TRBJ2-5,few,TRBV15,CATSPRGGRSVFQYF
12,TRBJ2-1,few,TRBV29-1,CSVINSYNEQFF
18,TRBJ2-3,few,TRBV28,CASSFSGTSGSVADTQYF
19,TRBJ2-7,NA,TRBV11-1,CASSPSGPHTRGSSYEQYF
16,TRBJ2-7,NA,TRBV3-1,CASSQEVWGGAYEQYF
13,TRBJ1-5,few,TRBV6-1,CASSRVSNQPQHF
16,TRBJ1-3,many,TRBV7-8,CASSSVVGTVGNTIYF
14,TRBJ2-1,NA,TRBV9,CASRGLAGDNEQFF
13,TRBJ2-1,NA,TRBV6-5,CASSSDYLNEQFF
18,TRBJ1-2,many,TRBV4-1,CASSPTLTWDVGMEGYTF
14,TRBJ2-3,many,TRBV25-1,CASSEGKEADTQYF
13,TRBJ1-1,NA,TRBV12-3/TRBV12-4,CASRPTGGTEAFF
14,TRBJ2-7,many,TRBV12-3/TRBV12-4,CASSSDRGGYEQYF
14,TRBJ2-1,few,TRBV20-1,CSARGRGDYNEQFF
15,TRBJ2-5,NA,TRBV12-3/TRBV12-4,CASSRLAGVRETQYF
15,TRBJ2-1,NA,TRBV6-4,CASSDAREDRNEQFF
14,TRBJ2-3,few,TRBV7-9,CASSLTPISDTQYF
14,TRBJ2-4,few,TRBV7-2,CASSLFPLGDIQYF
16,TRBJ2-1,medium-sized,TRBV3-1,CASSQKSQGNYNEQFF
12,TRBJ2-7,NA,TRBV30,CACGQVGYEQYF
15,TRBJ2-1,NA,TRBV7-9,CASSSPAGVINEQFF
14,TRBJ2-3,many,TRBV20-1,CSAKELEGTDTQYF
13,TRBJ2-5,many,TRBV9,CASSPGRVETQYF
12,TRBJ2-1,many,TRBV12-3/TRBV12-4,CASSPVGDEQFF
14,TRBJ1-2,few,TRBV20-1,CSARDRPPKYGYTF